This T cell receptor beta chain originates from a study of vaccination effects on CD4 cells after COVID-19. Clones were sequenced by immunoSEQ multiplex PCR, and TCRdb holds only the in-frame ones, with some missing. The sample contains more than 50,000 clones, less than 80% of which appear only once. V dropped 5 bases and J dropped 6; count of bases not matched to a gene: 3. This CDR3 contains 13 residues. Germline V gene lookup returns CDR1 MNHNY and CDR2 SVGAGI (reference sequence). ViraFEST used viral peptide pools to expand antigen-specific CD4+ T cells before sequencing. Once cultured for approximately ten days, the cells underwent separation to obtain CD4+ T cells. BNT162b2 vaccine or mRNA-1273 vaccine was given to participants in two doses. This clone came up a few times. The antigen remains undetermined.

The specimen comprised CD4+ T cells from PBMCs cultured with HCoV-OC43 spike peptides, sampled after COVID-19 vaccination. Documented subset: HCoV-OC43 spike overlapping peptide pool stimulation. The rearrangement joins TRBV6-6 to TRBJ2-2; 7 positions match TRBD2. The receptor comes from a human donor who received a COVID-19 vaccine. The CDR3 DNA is TGTGCCAGCAGTCCCCTAGCGGCCGGGGAGCTGTTTTTT. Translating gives CASSPLAAGELFF.